This TCR beta chain originates from a study of T cells in Graves' hyperthyroidism and ophthalmopathy. Study observations and caveats: A model of 13 V-J pairs discriminated ophthalmopathy from stable hyperthyroidism. Researchers found most expanded thyroid clonotypes above 0.001 in blood as well.

This CDR3 has 15 amino acids. The V end lost 4 bases, the J end lost 2 bases, and 18 bases lay between the germline ends. In germline, CDR1 is DFQATT, CDR2 SNEGSKA (reference sequence). Regions amplified from RNA transcripts were the TCR beta CDR3 regions. When the TCR CDR3 underwent first-round RT-PCR, the HTBI primer set was used. TCRdb processed the multiplex PCR reads anew with MiXCR; each CDR3 protein has one entry. The repertoire consists of fewer than 900,000 distinct CDR3 sequences, with about 17% occurring once and the leading ten covering around 8.1%. This clonotype was seen only a few times. The antigen remains undetermined. Hyperthyroidism patients were newly diagnosed, had disease duration under 2 months, and were aged 18 to 65 years.

The source is a man younger than 30 with Graves' hyperthyroidism. The chain has TRBV20-1 and TRBJ2-7; no definite D call. Sequenced sample: blood. The CDR3 sequence: CSAIEMAEPPYEQYF. CDR3 coding DNA: TGCAGTGCTATAGAAATGGCGGAACCCCCCTACGAGCAGTACTTC.